Included here is one TCR beta chain sequence, with context. Its antigen target is currently unknown. Per-base qualities were not stored, and no clone one base away is much larger. From cysteine to phenylalanine, the CDR3 is 15 amino acids long. CDR3 DNA only is kept here, 45 bases in frame from base 1. The germline V gene sets CDR1 to SGHVS and CDR2 to FNYEAQ. Trimming accounts for 5 bases at V and 7 bases at J, while the number of junction bases matched to no gene is 10. At diagnosis, tumor, uninvolved tumor-adjacent lung and peripheral blood were collected and then preserved as a mix of FFPE and fresh-frozen material. For TCR repertoire profiling, blood samples were analyzed in the form of peripheral blood mononuclear cells. This sample was taken from a study of T cells in localized non-small cell lung cancer (dated by TCRdb to about 2020). Regarding the complete study: T cell repertoires of 236 early-stage NSCLC patients were analyzed, with tumors being compared against uninvolved tumor-adjacent lungs. A mean age of roughly 64 years was recorded for the NSCLC patients, of whom under 150 were male and over 100 were female. The cohort comprised roughly 230 treatment-naïve NSCLC patients with resected, localized lung tumors.

The paper as a whole reports these results and caveats: Higher blood T cell density associated with longer overall survival, while higher adjacent-lung clonality associated with shorter survival. Because the study design was exploratory, TCR variables were selected using unadjusted p-values without false-discovery rate correction. Because multi-region tumor sequencing was not performed, intratumor heterogeneity could not be ruled out. Uninvolved tumor-adjacent lung showed the highest T cell clonality, higher than tumor, which suggests more focused antigenic responses in the uninvolved tumor-adjacent lung. A median of 57 of the top 100 tumor clones turned up in the paired uninvolved adjacent lung, and roughly 30 of those clones also ranked among the top 100 of that same adjacent lung.

TCR beta CDR3 regions were sequenced from DNA using the immunoSEQ Assay. The authors' pipeline ran thus. To compute T cell density, TCR beta template counts were normalized to usable DNA, which was estimated by amplifying housekeeping genes. The preseqR package was used to estimate richness by extrapolating to 400,000 templates for PBMC samples and to 120,000 templates for tissue samples. Clonality was calculated as one minus Pielou's evenness. Tissue-enriched TCRs were identified by differential abundance testing using productive amino-acid clonotypes, minimum total count 5 and alpha 0.1. The Jaccard Index and the Morisita Overlap Index were used to measure how much the repertoires overlapped between compartments. TCR beta CDR3s were clustered by GLIPH together with public tetramer-defined viral CDR3s, and at least three viral sequences plus V-gene enrichment were required for viral motifs. In TCRdb, the immuneACCESS table is reduced to in-frame sequences with V and J assigned. These tables do not hold every clone; where another copy was compared, an unresolved V gene accounts for under half, and the others remain unexplained. V and J calls and clone size are given by that table; D and trimming were obtained from the DNA. Within this sample are 70,000 or so clones, with approximately 84% of them counted one time only. Approximately 1.2% of the sample belongs to the ten largest clones.

This sample comprised peripheral blood, obtained before any cancer treatment. The source is an older female donor with stage I lung adenocarcinoma. The sequence links TRBV7-6 to TRBJ1-2, with 10 junctional bases fitting TRBD1. CDR3 protein: CASSLQTGGPLGYTF. The DNA reads as follows: TGTGCCAGCAGCCTTCAGACAGGGGGCCCACTTGGCTACACCTTC.